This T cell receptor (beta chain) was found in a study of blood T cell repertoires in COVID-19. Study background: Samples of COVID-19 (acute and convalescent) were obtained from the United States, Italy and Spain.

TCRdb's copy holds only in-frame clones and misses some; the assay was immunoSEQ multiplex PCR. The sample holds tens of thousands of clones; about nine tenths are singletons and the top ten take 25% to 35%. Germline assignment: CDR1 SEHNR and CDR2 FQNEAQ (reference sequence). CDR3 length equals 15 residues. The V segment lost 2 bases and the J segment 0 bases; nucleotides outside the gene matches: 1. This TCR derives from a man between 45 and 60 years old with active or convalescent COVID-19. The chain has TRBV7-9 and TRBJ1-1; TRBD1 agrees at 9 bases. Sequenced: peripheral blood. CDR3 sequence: CASSLRQGVNTEAFF. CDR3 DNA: TGTGCCAGCAGCTTAAGACAGGGGGTGAACACTGAAGCTTTCTTT.